This TCR beta chain is drawn from a study of spatial heterogeneity in lung cancer. The CDR3 contains 12 residues. The germline V gene encodes CDR1 ENHRY and CDR2 SYGVKD. The V gene end was trimmed by 6 bases and the J gene end by 6 bases; junction bases not matched to a gene: 4. Described time point: sample taken at primary tumor resection. No cells were sorted before sequencing. The whole RNA sequenced was extracted from tumor, nontumor lung or frozen PBMC. Unique molecular identifiers tagged every individual TCR cDNA molecule. TCRdb re-derived calls from the 5' RACE reads in MiXCR, one entry per CDR3 protein. Found here are around 11,000 distinct CDR3 sequences, less than 7% of them singletons; the top ten hold 25% to 35%. By share, this clonotype ranks as large.

The receptor was isolated from a male donor with early-stage non-small cell lung cancer. The rearrangement joins TRBV10-3 to TRBJ2-7; 8 bases agree with TRBD1. The source was normal lung tissue next to the tumor, collected at surgery. The CDR3 reads CAISATGVEQYF. The DNA for the CDR3 is TGTGCCATCAGCGCGACAGGGGTCGAGCAGTACTTC.